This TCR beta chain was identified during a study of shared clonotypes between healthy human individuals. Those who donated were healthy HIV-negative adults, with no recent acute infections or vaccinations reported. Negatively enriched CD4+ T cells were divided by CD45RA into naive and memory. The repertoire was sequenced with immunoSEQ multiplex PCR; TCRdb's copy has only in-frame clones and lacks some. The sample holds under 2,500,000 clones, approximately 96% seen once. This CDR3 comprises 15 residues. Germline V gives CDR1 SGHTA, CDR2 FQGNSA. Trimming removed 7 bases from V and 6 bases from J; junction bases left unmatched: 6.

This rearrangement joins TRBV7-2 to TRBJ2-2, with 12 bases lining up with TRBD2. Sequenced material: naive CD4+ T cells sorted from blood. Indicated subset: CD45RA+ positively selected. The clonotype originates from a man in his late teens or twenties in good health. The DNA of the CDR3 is TGTGCCAGCACCACTCTAGCGGGAGGGCCCGGGGAGCTGTTTTTT. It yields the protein CASTTLAGGPGELFF.